This T cell receptor (beta chain) was recorded in a study of blood T cell repertoires in COVID-19. With 4 bases clipped from V and 2 bases from J, the junction kept 2 bases outside the gene matches. The CDR3 has 13 amino acids. Original methodology: The assay estimated nucleated cells by amplifying reference gene primers. Clones were sequenced by immunoSEQ multiplex PCR, and TCRdb holds only the in-frame ones, with some missing. The V and J calls and clone size are taken from that table; D and trimming were inferred from the DNA. The sample contains about 190,000 clones, about 88% of which appear only once.

This chain uses TRBV12-3 or TRBV12-4 with TRBJ2-7; 7 bases match TRBD1. This receptor was obtained from a woman in her 30s with active or convalescent COVID-19. Source material: peripheral blood. CDR3: CASSSGTAYEQYF. The CDR3 nucleotides are TGTGCCAGCAGTTCCGGGACAGCCTACGAGCAGTACTTC.